The T cell receptor (beta chain) described here comes from a study of blood T cell repertoires in COVID-19. Study in general: Sites in the United States, Italy and Spain provided acute and convalescent COVID-19 samples. The cDNA or gDNA used as material had been derived from T cells, B-cell-depleted T cells, or PBMCs.

This clone has only one observation. Per the study methods: By means of reference gene primer amplification, nucleated cell counts were estimated. Assay: immunoSEQ multiplex PCR; the TCRdb copy retains only in-frame clones and omits some. For V, J and clone size, that table is used; D and trimming come from the DNA. The sample has approximately 150,000 clones, roughly 88% seen once. The sequenced sample was peripheral blood. This sequence originates from a human donor in a cohort sampled during active COVID-19.

CDR3 region: CASSQAGGRASGTEAFF. CDR3 in DNA: TGTGCCAGCAGCCAAGCAGGGGGTCGGGCCTCTGGGACTGAAGCTTTCTTT. J is TRBJ1-1 and V is TRBV3-1 (or the pseudogene TRBV3-2), with 7 bases aligning to TRBD1. The CDR3 is 17 residues long. Germline V gene sequence: CDR1 LGHDT, CDR2 YNNKEL (reference sequence). V shed 1 base and J 5 bases; nucleotides not matched to a gene: 13.